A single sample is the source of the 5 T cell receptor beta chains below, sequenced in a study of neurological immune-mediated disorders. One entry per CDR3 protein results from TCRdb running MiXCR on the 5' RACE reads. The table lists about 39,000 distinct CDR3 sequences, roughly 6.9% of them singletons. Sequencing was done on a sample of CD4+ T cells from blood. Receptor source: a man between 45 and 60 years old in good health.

CDR3 nucleotide sequence: TGCAGTGCTTTACCCCCTCCACTACTAGCGGTCCACCCCTCCTACGAGCAGTACTTC. As protein: CSALPPPLLAVHPSYEQYF. The V call is TRBV20-1, the J call TRBJ2-7; 8 positions agree with TRBD2. The CDR3 is made up of 19 amino acids. CDR1 DFQATT and CDR2 SNEGSKA come from the germline V gene (reference sequence). The junction had 21 bases not matched to a gene; V was cut back by 5 bases and J by 0 bases.

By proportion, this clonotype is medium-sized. The DNA for the CDR3 is TGCGCCAGCAGCCAAGAGGGGGAGTACGAGCAGTACTTC. Amino acids: CASSQEGEYEQYF. The chain carries TRBV4-3 and TRBJ2-7, with D perhaps assigned TRBD1 or TRBD2 (5 bases each). The CDR3 is 13 amino acids. From germline, CDR1 is LGHNA and CDR2 YSLEER. The V gene lost 0 bases and the J gene lost 4 bases, with 7 bases spanning the gap.

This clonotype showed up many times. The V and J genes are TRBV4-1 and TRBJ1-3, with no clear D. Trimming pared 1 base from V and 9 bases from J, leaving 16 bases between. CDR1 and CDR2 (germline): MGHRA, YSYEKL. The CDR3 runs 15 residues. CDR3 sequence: CASSQVAASDGTIYF. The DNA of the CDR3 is TGCGCCAGCAGCCAAGTGGCAGCCTCTGATGGCACCATATATTTT.

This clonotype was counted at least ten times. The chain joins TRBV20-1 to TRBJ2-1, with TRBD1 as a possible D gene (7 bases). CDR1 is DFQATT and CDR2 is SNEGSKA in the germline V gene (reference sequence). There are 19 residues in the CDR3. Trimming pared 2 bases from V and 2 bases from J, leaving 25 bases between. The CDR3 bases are TGCAGTGCTAGACCATACGGGGGATCAGGGGGGTTTGCCTACAATGAGCAGTTCTTC. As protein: CSARPYGGSGGFAYNEQFF.

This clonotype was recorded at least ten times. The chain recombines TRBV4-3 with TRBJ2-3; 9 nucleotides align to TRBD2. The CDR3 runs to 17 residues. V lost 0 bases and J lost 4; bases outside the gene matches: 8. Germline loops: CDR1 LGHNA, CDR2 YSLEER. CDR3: CASSQDIGGRAPDTQYF. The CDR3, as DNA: TGCGCCAGCAGCCAAGATATCGGCGGGAGGGCCCCAGATACGCAGTATTTT.